The T cell receptor beta chain described here comes from a study of post-analysis software for immune sequencing data. Included in the TCR beta cDNA libraries were unique molecular identifiers. TCRdb ran MiXCR on the PCR reads and lists one entry per CDR3 protein. The data contain 700,000 to 800,000 distinct CDR3 sequences, just under 30% of them singletons. The sequenced sample consisted of blood. The origin of this receptor is a girl aged 5 to 17 with multiple sclerosis.

The CDR3 here is CAISEIGDVDTQYF. Here the CDR3 DNA reads TGTGCCATCAGTGAGATAGGGGATGTGGATACGCAGTATTTT. The chain employs TRBV10-3 and TRBJ2-3; tentatively, D is TRBD1 (5 bases). Trimming pared 2 bases from V and 6 bases from J, leaving 12 bases between. Germline V gene data show CDR1 as ENHRY and CDR2 as SYGVKD. The CDR3 totals 14 residues.